This note documents a single T cell receptor (beta chain) sequence. In the source study's methods: How many nucleated cells were present was estimated from reference gene primer amplification. Measured with immunoSEQ multiplex PCR; TCRdb has only the in-frame clones, and not every one. V and J calls and clone size are given by that table; D and trimming were obtained from the DNA. The sample lists some 56,000 clones; around four fifths were seen once. This CDR3 spans 17 amino acids. The data were obtained in a study of blood T cell repertoires in COVID-19. Looking at the study overall: Samples representing acute and convalescent COVID-19 were sourced from the United States, Italy and Spain.

The chain recombines TRBV12-2 with TRBJ1-5; TRBD1 was called by the table and not checked on the DNA. TRBV12-2 is termed a pseudogene. The sequencing sample was made of peripheral blood. The source of this sequence is a woman older than 75 with acute or convalescent COVID-19. The CDR3 region is CASRLAYSRHLNQPQHF. In DNA form, the CDR3 reads TGTGCAAGTCGCTTAGCTTACTCACGACACCTCAATCAGCCCCAGCATTTT.